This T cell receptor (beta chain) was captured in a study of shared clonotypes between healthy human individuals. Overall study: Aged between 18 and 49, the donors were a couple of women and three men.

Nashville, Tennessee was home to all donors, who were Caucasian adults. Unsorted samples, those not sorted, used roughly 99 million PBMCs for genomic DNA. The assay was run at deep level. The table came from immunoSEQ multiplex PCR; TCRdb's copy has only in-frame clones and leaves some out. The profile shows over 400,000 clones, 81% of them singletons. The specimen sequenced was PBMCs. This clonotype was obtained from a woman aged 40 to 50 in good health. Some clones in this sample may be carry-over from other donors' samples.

In nucleotides, the CDR3 is TGTGCCAGCAGCCGACAGGGGACAGATACGCAGTATTTT. Translating it yields CASSRQGTDTQYF. The V call is TRBV5-4, the J call TRBJ2-3, with 8 nucleotides matching TRBD1. CDR1 is SGHNT, CDR2 YYREEE, per germline (reference sequence). V was pared by 4 bases and J by 3 bases, with 1 base of the junction left unmatched. The CDR3 contains 13 residues.